The following is a TCR beta chain sequence with its context. This entry is derived from a study of blood T cell repertoires in COVID-19. Study-level information: Samples of COVID-19 (acute and convalescent) were obtained from the United States, Italy and Spain. T cells, B-cell-depleted T cells, or PBMCs supplied cDNA or gDNA.

Enrolment of Seattle patients took place during active infection, and they were followed longitudinally. This CDR3 contains 14 residues. CDR1 and CDR2 (germline): SGDLS, YYNGEE. Trimming shortened V by 0 bases and J by 6 bases, and 13 bases separated the two germline ends. Data came from immunoSEQ multiplex PCR; TCRdb stores just in-frame clones and leaves some out. The sample has around 340,000 clones, about 92% seen once; the top ten hold roughly 4%. This clonotype was obtained from a woman aged 55 to 70 with COVID-19, enrolled during active disease. The specimen was peripheral blood. The V call is TRBV9, the J call TRBJ2-7; D is possibly TRBD1 (7 bases). CDR3 protein: CASSVASQGGEQYF. The CDR3 DNA is TGTGCCAGCAGCGTAGCTAGCCAGGGGGGCGAGCAGTACTTC. Filled out from reference TRBV9 and TRBJ2-7, the complete variable domain reads DSGVTQTPKHLITATGQRVTLRCSPRSGDLSVYWYQQSLDQGLQFLIQYYNGEERAKGNILERFSAQQFPDLHSELNLSSLELGDSALYFCASSVASQGGEQYFGPGTRLTVT.